This TCR beta chain came from a study of T cell repertoires in cytomegalovirus infection. Study background: Public TCR beta signature analysis indicated the presence of both CMV infection and matching HLA type. Whole-study findings and limits: Dominating the ex vivo response were HLA-C-restricted CMV-specific TCR beta clonotypes.

TCRdb used MiXCR to reprocess the reads, holding one entry per CDR3 protein. The sample shows approximately 990,000 distinct CDR3 sequences, 31% of them seen only once. Points on this clonotype: Its specificity is unknown.

The V gene lost 4 bases and the J gene lost 0 bases, with 25 bases spanning the gap. The CDR3 has 19 amino acids. CDR1 is SEHNR and CDR2 is FQNEAQ in the germline V gene (reference sequence). J is TRBJ2-7 and V is TRBV7-9; D might be TRBD1 (6 bases). This TCR was sampled from a human donor in good health (CMV status not recorded). Some clones in this sample may be carry-over from other donors' samples. This specimen was cultured CD8+ T cells from PBMCs, taken from culture after CMV antigen stimulation. The chain's CDR3 is CASSSTLQGRKDSSYEQYV. CDR3 coding DNA: TGTGCCAGCAGCTCAACATTACAAGGACGGAAGGACAGCTCCTACGAGCAGTACGTC.